The 27 T cell receptor beta chains presented below share a single source sample, sequenced in a study of OX40 agonist ivuxolimab in advanced cancers. Sequenced by immunoSEQ multiplex PCR; TCRdb stores in-frame clones only, minus some. In the table there are tens of thousands of clones, about 89% of which are singletons. Sequencing was performed on CD4+ or CD8+ T cells sorted from blood, taken in a trial of the OX40 agonist ivuxolimab. Every receptor here comes from an adult with an advanced solid tumor such as melanoma, head and neck, liver or kidney cancer.

This clone was picked up a small number of times. The rearrangement uses TRBV4-3 and TRBJ1-1; D is uncertain. The CDR3 totals 13 residues. CDR1 is LGHNA and CDR2 is YSLEER in the germline V gene. V lost 1 base to trimming and J lost 0 bases, with 3 bases between them. The CDR3 bases are TGCGCCAGCAGCCAAGTGTTGAACACTGAAGCTTTCTTT. Translated: CASSQVLNTEAFF.

The chain couples TRBV28 to TRBJ1-5; 7 bases match TRBD1. Germline loops: CDR1 MDHEN, CDR2 SYDVKM. The J segment lost 4 bases and the V segment lost 6 bases, leaving 15 bases of the junction unmatched. The CDR3 is made up of 17 amino acids. The CDR3: CASRFPPGTATNQPQHF. The CDR3 coding sequence is TGTGCCAGCAGATTTCCTCCCGGGACAGCAACTAATCAGCCCCAGCATTTT.

V is TRBV5-1 and J is TRBJ2-2; maybe TRBD1 (6 bases). The CDR3 length is 15 residues. V was pared by 0 bases and J by 2 bases, with 8 bases between. The germline V gene has CDR1 SGHRS and CDR2 YFSETQ. The CDR3 protein is CASSLGTANTGELFF. DNA of the CDR3: TGCGCCAGCAGCTTGGGGACAGCTAACACCGGGGAGCTGTTTTTT.

For this clone: The same CDR3 also results from other DNA sequences found in this sample. The chain links TRBV5-1 to TRBJ2-7, with TRBD1 matching 11 bases. Germline trimming cut 4 bases from V and 2 bases from J; bases unmatched to any gene: 2. Germline CDR1 is SGHRS and CDR2 is YFSETQ. This CDR3 spans 14 amino acids. The CDR3 DNA follows: TGCGCCAGCAGCCCGGGACAGGGGGCCTACGAGCAGTACTTC. Protein product: CASSPGQGAYEQYF.

CDR3 amino acids: CASSIGGLTGELFF. The CDR3 nucleotides are TGTGCCAGTAGTATAGGGGGCCTGACCGGGGAGCTGTTTTTT. The chain links TRBV19 to TRBJ2-2; possibly TRBD1 for D (5 bases). Germline-derived CDR1 and CDR2 are LNHDA and SQIVND (reference sequence). V lost 1 base, J lost 5 bases, and 8 bases lay in between. The CDR3 loop spans 14 amino acids.

V gene TRBV6-5 combines with J gene TRBJ1-3; D gene ambiguous. This CDR3 contains 13 residues. Looked up from germline, CDR1 is MNHEY and CDR2 is SVGAGI. The germline V and J ends were trimmed by 10 bases and 0 bases, with 10 bases remaining between them. CDR3 loop: CATLQLSGNTIYF. CDR3 DNA: TGTGCCACCTTACAGCTCTCTGGAAACACCATATATTTT.

DNA for the CDR3: TGTGCCAGCTCACCATTAGGGACTAGCGCCTACAATGAGCAGTTCTTC. It encodes CASSPLGTSAYNEQFF. J is TRBJ2-1 and V is TRBV18; TRBD2 aligns across 10 bases. The germline V gene has CDR1 KGHSH and CDR2 LQKENI. J gave up 2 bases and V 2 bases, and 3 bases lay outside the gene matches. The CDR3 runs 16 residues. Based on the CDR3 plus reference TRBV18 and TRBJ2-1, the full variable domain is NAGVMQNPRHLVRRRGQEARLRCSPMKGHSHVYWYRQLPEEGLKFMVYLQKENIIDESGMPKERFSAEFPKEGPSILRIQQVVRGDSAAYFCASSPLGTSAYNEQFFGPGTRLTVL.

J is TRBJ2-3 and V is TRBV9; D is undetermined. The germline gives CDR1 SGDLS, CDR2 YYNGEE. The CDR3 is 14 amino acids. V was trimmed by 0 bases and J by 2 bases, leaving 7 bases between them. The CDR3 region has the DNA TGTGCCAGCAGCGTAGGGCGCCCCACAGATACGCAGTATTTT. It encodes CASSVGRPTDTQYF.

The chain couples TRBV27 to TRBJ2-2; D might be TRBD2 (6 bases). Trimming took 6 bases from V and 1 from J, leaving 6 bases between them. The CDR3 totals 13 residues. Germline CDR1 reads MNHEY; CDR2 reads SMNVEV (reference sequence). The CDR3 loop is CASRTRNTGELFF. CDR3 nucleotides: TGTGCCAGCAGGACTAGGAACACCGGGGAGCTGTTTTTT.

The gene calls are TRBV18 and TRBJ2-7; no firm D call. This CDR3 is built from 13 residues. Trimming left V 5 bases short and J 3 bases short, with 11 bases between. Germline CDR1 reads KGHSH; CDR2 reads LQKENI. This CDR3 reads CASSGQVNYEQYF. CDR3 nucleotide sequence: TGTGCCAGCTCAGGGCAAGTAAACTACGAGCAGTACTTC.

The gene calls are TRBV19 and TRBJ1-1; D remains ambiguous. V lost 7 bases and J lost 2, with 11 bases in between. The germline V gene encodes CDR1 LNHDA and CDR2 SQIVND (reference sequence). CDR3 length: 13 residues. As DNA, the CDR3 is TGTGCCAGTATATCGGACGTAAACACTGAAGCTTTCTTT. Its protein is CASISDVNTEAFF.

V and J are TRBV14 and TRBJ2-3; D not certain. CDR3 length: 14 residues. Trimming took 0 bases from V and 1 from J, leaving 5 bases between them. Germline CDR1 SGHDN, CDR2 FVKESK. CDR3 residues: CASSQDIGTDTQYF. Here the CDR3 DNA reads TGTGCCAGCAGCCAAGACATCGGCACAGATACGCAGTATTTT.

The CDR3 DNA is TGTGCCAGCACCATTGGGGGAACAGGGGACTATGGCTACACCTTC. Its protein is CASTIGGTGDYGYTF. The chain couples TRBV28 to TRBJ1-2; TRBD1 matches at 7 bases. The junction had 11 bases not matched to a gene; V was cut back by 7 bases and J by 3 bases. Germline assignment: CDR1 MDHEN and CDR2 SYDVKM. The CDR3 consists of 15 residues.

The chain recombines TRBV5-1 with TRBJ2-1; a possible D gene is TRBD1 (6 bases). CDR1 and CDR2 from the germline V gene are SGHRS and YFSETQ. V gave up 0 bases and J gave up 9 bases, with 19 bases separating them. The CDR3 covers 16 residues. CDR3 coding DNA: TGCGCCAGCAGCTTGGTCGCAGGGGACACGACTGGTGAGCAGTTCTTC. Protein product: CASSLVAGDTTGEQFF. The entire variable domain, with the rest obtained from reference TRBV5-1 and TRBJ2-1, is as follows: KAGVTQTPRYLIKTRGQQVTLSCSPISGHRSVSWYQQTPGQGLQFLFEYFSETQRNKGNFPGRFSGRQFSNSRSEMNVSTLELGDSALYLCASSLVAGDTTGEQFFGPGTRLTVL.

The V and J genes are TRBV6-1 and TRBJ1-1; D gene ambiguous. V was cut by 3 bases and J by 0 bases, with 8 bases left in between. The CDR3 has 14 amino acids. Germline V CDR1 and CDR2: MNHNS, SASEGT. The CDR3 spells CASSETPLNTEAFF. CDR3 bases: TGTGCCAGCAGTGAGACACCATTGAACACTGAAGCTTTCTTT.

The gene calls are TRBV11-1 and TRBJ1-4; 12 bases line up with TRBD1. The CDR3 runs to 16 residues. The ends lost 4 bases at V and 6 bases at J; junction bases unmatched: 6. CDR1 SGHAT and CDR2 FQDESV come from the germline V gene (reference sequence). This CDR3 reads CASSSRDRGRDEKLFF. The CDR3 DNA reads as TGTGCCAGCAGCTCCCGGGACAGGGGGCGAGATGAAAAACTGTTTTTT.

V gene TRBV6-6 combines with J gene TRBJ2-3; D might be TRBD1 (5 bases). Deletions cut 2 bases from V and 6 bases from J, with 15 bases between. This CDR3 contains 15 residues. Germline V CDR1 and CDR2: MNHNY, SVGAGI (reference sequence). CDR3 residues: CASSYIGPGRDTQYF. CDR3 sequence (DNA): TGTGCCAGCAGTTACATAGGCCCAGGGCGCGATACGCAGTATTTT.

The chain joins TRBV5-6 to TRBJ2-3; 10 positions match TRBD2. Germline V gene data show CDR1 as SGHDT and CDR2 as YYEEEE. The J segment lost 6 bases and the V segment lost 4 bases, leaving 8 bases of the junction unmatched. CDR3 length equals 15 residues. The CDR3 sequence: CASSKRTSGRDTQYF. CDR3 nucleotides: TGTGCCAGCAGCAAGCGGACTAGCGGAAGGGATACGCAGTATTTT.

J is TRBJ1-4 and V is TRBV28; no reliable D call. Germline loops: CDR1 MDHEN, CDR2 SYDVKM. This CDR3 is built from 15 residues. V was pared by 5 bases and J by 6 bases, with 16 bases between. The CDR3 bases are TGTGCCAGCAGTAGCACGGGCCTTAAGGATGAAAAACTGTTTTTT. Translation: CASSSTGLKDEKLFF.

This clone appeared once. The genes are TRBV14 and TRBJ1-6, with 8 bases identical to TRBD1. The CDR3 sequence is 15 residues long. The junction had 7 bases not matched to a gene; V was cut back by 1 base and J by 11 bases. Germline CDR1 and CDR2: SGHDN and FVKESK. The CDR3 here is CASSQGTGRGPPLHF. CDR3 bases: TGTGCCAGCAGCCAAGGGACAGGGAGAGGGCCACCCCTCCACTTT.

The CDR3 DNA follows: TGTGCCAGCAGCCCCGGGACAGACAGCTACGAGCAGTACTTC. Translation: CASSPGTDSYEQYF. The genes are TRBV11-1 and TRBJ2-7; TRBD1 agrees at 7 bases. The CDR3 extends over 14 amino acids. J gave up 3 bases and V 5 bases, and 7 bases lay outside the gene matches. The germline CDR1 and CDR2 sequences are SGHAT and FQDESV (reference sequence).

The chain carries TRBV4-1 and TRBJ2-4, with D possibly called TRBD1 or TRBD2 (6 bases each). CDR1 is MGHRA and CDR2 is YSYEKL in the germline V gene. V dropped 5 bases and J dropped 0 bases, with 14 bases sitting between them. This CDR3 is 16 amino acids long. For the CDR3, the DNA is TGCGCCAGCAGCTTAACCGGGGGCCTAGCCAAAAACATTCAGTACTTC. Protein product: CASSLTGGLAKNIQYF.

This clone was detected once. This chain connects TRBV4-3 to TRBJ2-7; the D is unclear. The CDR3 covers 14 residues. Trimming left V 1 base short and J 2 bases short, with 9 bases between. Germline assignment: CDR1 LGHNA and CDR2 YSLEER. In DNA, the CDR3 is TGCGCCAGCAGCCAAGGACGGAAGACCTACGAGCAGTACTTC. As protein: CASSQGRKTYEQYF.

The J gene is TRBJ2-5, the V gene TRBV7-9; 7 bases are a match to TRBD2. The V and J ends lost 5 bases and 1 base, in that order; junction bases with no gene match: 7. Germline CDR1 is SEHNR and CDR2 is FQNEAQ (reference sequence). There are 15 residues in the CDR3. The CDR3 region is CASSGRGGSQETQYF. CDR3 coding DNA: TGTGCCAGCAGCGGGAGGGGCGGGAGCCAAGAGACCCAGTACTTC.

The chain joins TRBV4-3 to TRBJ2-3; D assignment may be TRBD1 or TRBD2 (5 bases each). CDR1 is LGHNA, CDR2 YSLEER, per germline. V shed 0 bases and J shed 7 bases, with 11 bases lying between them. The CDR3 is made up of 14 amino acids. The CDR3 loop is CASSQELGTYTQYF. The DNA of the CDR3 is TGCGCCAGCAGCCAAGAGTTAGGGACCTATACGCAGTATTTT.

To note about this clone: Other DNA sequences within the sample encode an identical CDR3. V is TRBV12-5 and J is TRBJ2-1; a possible D gene is TRBD2 (6 bases). The CDR3 loop spans 13 amino acids. The V and J ends lost 2 bases and 6 bases respectively, with 8 bases between them. Germline loops: CDR1 LGHNT, CDR2 FRNRAP. Written as DNA, the CDR3 is TGTGCTAGTGGTTTGCGGGGGAGCAATGAGCAGTTCTTC. Translating it yields CASGLRGSNEQFF.

The rearrangement uses TRBV19 and TRBJ2-5, with D possibly being TRBD2 (6 bases). Germline V gene sequence: CDR1 LNHDA, CDR2 SQIVND (reference sequence). V gave up 4 bases and J gave up 4 bases, with 16 bases separating them. CDR3 length equals 15 residues. The CDR3 spells CASSNPGDGLETQYF. Written as DNA, the CDR3 is TGTGCCAGTAGTAACCCGGGAGACGGTTTAGAGACCCAGTACTTC.